Listed below are T cell receptor beta chains from one sample, sequenced in a study of identical twins' blood T cells. TCRdb reanalysed the 5' RACE reads using MiXCR and keeps one entry per CDR3 protein. The sample lists a few hundred thousand distinct CDR3 sequences; about 28% were seen once. The source material was PBMCs. These receptor sequences come from a woman aged 18-49 years in good health. The CDR3 runs from the conserved cysteine through the conserved F or W. A D gene is named only where the DNA matches it firmly. Some rows mark clone size as missing; the rest say once, few, many or name a class of expanded clone.

V,size,D,J,length,DNA,CDR3
TRBV2,many,TRBD1,TRBJ1-2,11,TGTGCCAGAGACCGGGACAGGGGATACACCTTC,CARDRDRGYTF
TRBV6-5,NA,TRBD1,TRBJ1-2,14,TGTGCCAGCAGTCACCCCGGACAGGGCTATGGCTACACCTTC,CASSHPGQGYGYTF
TRBV29-1,many,NA,TRBJ2-3,10,TGCAGCGTCTTGCGGGATACGCAGTATTTT,CSVLRDTQYF
TRBV3-1,few,NA,TRBJ2-2,11,TGTGCCAGCACCTCCTCTGGGGAGCTGTTTTTT,CASTSSGELFF
TRBV7-2,NA,TRBD1,TRBJ1-2,15,TGTGCCAGCAGCATTACAGGGGGCGAGAACTATGGCTACACCTTC,CASSITGGENYGYTF
TRBV3-1,NA,TRBD1,TRBJ1-4,17,TGTGCCAGCAGCCCCAGGACAGGCCGCACAACTAATGAAAAACTGTTTTTT,CASSPRTGRTTNEKLFF
TRBV5-5,NA,NA,TRBJ1-1,14,TGTGCCAGCAGCACCCTGACGGTGAACACTGAAGCTTTCTTT,CASSTLTVNTEAFF
TRBV12-3/TRBV12-4,NA,NA,TRBJ1-1,13,TGTGCCAGCACCCCATATTACAACACTGAAGCTTTCTTT,CASTPYYNTEAFF
TRBV28,few,NA,TRBJ1-1,14,TGTGCCAGCAGCCCCAGTCGGATGAACGCTGAAGCTTTCTTT,CASSPSRMNAEAFF
TRBV20-1,NA,NA,TRBJ2-2,11,TGCAGTGCTAGTTGGGCCGGGGAGCTGTTTTTT,CSASWAGELFF
TRBV27,many,NA,TRBJ1-6,14,TGTGCCAGCAGTTTCCAGGGCCATAATTCACCCCTCCACTTT,CASSFQGHNSPLHF
TRBV3-1,NA,NA,TRBJ1-4,15,TGTGCCAGCAGCCGAGGTCTCCCCGGGAGGGTAAAACTGTTTTTT,CASSRGLPGRVKLFF
TRBV4-3,few,NA,TRBJ1-5,16,TGCGCCAGCAGCCCCAGCAGAGGACTTAGCAATCAGCCCCAGCATTTT,CASSPSRGLSNQPQHF
TRBV11-2,NA,TRBD1,TRBJ2-7,16,TGTGCCAGCAGCCCCCTGGACAGGGGCCTTTCCTACGAGCAGTACTTC,CASSPLDRGLSYEQYF
TRBV27,NA,TRBD1,TRBJ1-1,15,TGTGCCAGCAGTCCCAGGGGGTTGGGGATCACTGAAGCTTTCTTT,CASSPRGLGITEAFF
TRBV10-3,few,NA,TRBJ1-2,15,TGTGCCATCAGTGAGTCCGTCGGCAGTAACTATGGCTACACCTTC,CAISESVGSNYGYTF
TRBV20-1,NA,NA,TRBJ1-1,13,TGCAGTGCTTCAACTCAGGGGAACACTGAAGCTTTCTTT,CSASTQGNTEAFF
TRBV6-5,few,NA,TRBJ2-2,17,TGTGCCAGCAGTTCTCCGGACTGGATGGAGAACACCGGGGAGCTGTTTTTT,CASSSPDWMENTGELFF
TRBV5-1,few,TRBD1,TRBJ1-2,14,TGCGCCAGCAGGGGTGCGACAGGGACCTATGGCTACACCTTC,CASRGATGTYGYTF
TRBV20-1,few,NA,TRBJ2-1,12,TGCAGTGCGTGGCTGGACAACAATGAGCAGTTCTTC,CSAWLDNNEQFF
TRBV11-2,few,NA,TRBJ1-1,12,TGTGCCAGCAGCCCGAAGGGCGCTGAAGCTTTCTTT,CASSPKGAEAFF
TRBV12-5,NA,NA,TRBJ1-1,15,TGTGCTAGTGGTTCCACCCTAAGCAGAAACACTGAAGCTTTCTTT,CASGSTLSRNTEAFF